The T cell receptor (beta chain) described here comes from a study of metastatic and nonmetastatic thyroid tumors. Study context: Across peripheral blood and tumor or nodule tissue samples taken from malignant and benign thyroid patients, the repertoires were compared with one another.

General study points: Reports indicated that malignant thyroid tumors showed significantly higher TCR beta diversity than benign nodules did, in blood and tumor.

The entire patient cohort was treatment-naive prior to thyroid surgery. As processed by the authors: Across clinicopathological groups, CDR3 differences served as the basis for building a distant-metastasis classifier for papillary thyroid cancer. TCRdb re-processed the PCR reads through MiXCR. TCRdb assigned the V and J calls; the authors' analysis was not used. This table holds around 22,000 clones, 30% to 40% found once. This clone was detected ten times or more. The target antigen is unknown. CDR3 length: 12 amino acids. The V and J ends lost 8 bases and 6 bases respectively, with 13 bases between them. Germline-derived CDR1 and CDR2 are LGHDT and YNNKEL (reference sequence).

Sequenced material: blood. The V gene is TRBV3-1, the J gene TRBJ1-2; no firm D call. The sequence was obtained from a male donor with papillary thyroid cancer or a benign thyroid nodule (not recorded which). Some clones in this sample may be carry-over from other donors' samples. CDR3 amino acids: CASLTDSHGYTF. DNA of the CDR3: TGTGCCAGCCTCACGGACTCGCATGGCTACACCTTC.